This T cell receptor beta chain was sequenced for a study of T cells in tuberculosis. About the research overall: A South African cohort included IGRA-negative adolescents, latently infected IGRA-positive adolescents and adults with active tuberculosis. Blood was taken before or within 7 days of anti-tuberculosis therapy.

Time point described: new active TB diagnosis, blood taken before or within 7 days of starting treatment. Each clinical donor contributed on average around 100,000 T cells from unsorted cryopreserved PBMC. Study-wide results and limits: Shorter CDR3-alpha in active tuberculosis partly drove smaller distances.

Concerning this clone: The antigen remains unidentified.

This CDR3 spans 14 amino acids. V shed 0 bases, J shed 4 bases, and the junction held 2 bases outside the gene matches. Germline CDR1 reads MNHNY; CDR2 reads SVGAGI (reference sequence). Generated by immunoSEQ multiplex PCR, the TCRdb table keeps only in-frame clones and is missing some. The sample includes some 31,000 clones, around 93% of them seen just once. The source material was PBMCs, sampled at tuberculosis diagnosis. The chain joins TRBV6-6 to TRBJ1-2, with TRBD1 matching over 7 bases. This TCR was recovered from an adult with tuberculosis. The chain's CDR3 is CASSYSDRAYGYTF. Here the CDR3 DNA reads TGTGCCAGCAGTTACTCCGACAGGGCCTATGGCTACACCTTC.